The 2 T cell receptor beta chains below were found in one sample sequenced in a study of blood T cell repertoires in COVID-19. The repertoire was sequenced with immunoSEQ multiplex PCR; TCRdb's copy has only in-frame clones and lacks some. This sample has 120,000 to 150,000 clones, with roughly 81% found just once. The sequencing sample was made of peripheral blood. The source is a human donor with acute or convalescent COVID-19. The donor label of this sample is uncertain.

V and J are TRBV19 and TRBJ2-1, with D perhaps matching TRBD2 (6 bases). Germline CDR1 is LNHDA and CDR2 is SQIVND (reference sequence). The CDR3 is 14 residues long. V shed 3 bases and J shed 0 bases, with 6 bases lying between them. The DNA of the CDR3 is TGTGCCAGTAGTATGGGGGGCTCCTACAATGAGCAGTTCTTC. The encoded protein is CASSMGGSYNEQFF.

V usage is TRBV5-1 and J usage is TRBJ1-2; 7 bases match TRBD1. Trimming at V came to 3 bases and at J to 8 bases, leaving 7 bases not matched to a gene. In germline, CDR1 is SGHRS, CDR2 YFSETQ. The CDR3 totals 13 residues. CDR3: CASSWIDRAGYTF. The CDR3 DNA sequence: TGCGCCAGCAGCTGGATCGACAGGGCCGGCTACACCTTC.